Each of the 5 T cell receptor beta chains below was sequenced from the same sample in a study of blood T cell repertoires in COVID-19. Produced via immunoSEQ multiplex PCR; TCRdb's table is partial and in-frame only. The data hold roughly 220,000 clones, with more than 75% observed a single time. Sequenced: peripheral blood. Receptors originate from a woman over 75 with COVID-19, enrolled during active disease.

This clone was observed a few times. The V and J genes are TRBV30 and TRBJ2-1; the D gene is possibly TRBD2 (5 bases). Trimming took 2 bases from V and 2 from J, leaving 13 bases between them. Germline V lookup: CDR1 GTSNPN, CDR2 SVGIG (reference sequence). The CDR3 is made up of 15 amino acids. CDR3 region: CAWSPLEGTYNEQFF. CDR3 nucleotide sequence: TGTGCCTGGAGTCCGCTCGAGGGAACCTACAATGAGCAGTTCTTC.

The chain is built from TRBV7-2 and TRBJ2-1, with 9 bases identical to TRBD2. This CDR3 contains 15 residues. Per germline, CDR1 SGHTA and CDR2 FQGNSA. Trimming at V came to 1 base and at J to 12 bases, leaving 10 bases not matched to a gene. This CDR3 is CASSLEGTSLKGQFF. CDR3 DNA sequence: TGTGCCAGCAGCTTAGAGGGGACTAGCCTGAAGGGGCAGTTCTTC.

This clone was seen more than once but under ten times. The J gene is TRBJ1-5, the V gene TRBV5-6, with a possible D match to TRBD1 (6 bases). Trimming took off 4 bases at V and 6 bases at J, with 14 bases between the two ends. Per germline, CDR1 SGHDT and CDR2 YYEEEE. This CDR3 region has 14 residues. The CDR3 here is CASSRSGAIQPQHF. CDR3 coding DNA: TGTGCCAGCAGCCGGTCAGGGGCTATTCAGCCCCAGCATTTT. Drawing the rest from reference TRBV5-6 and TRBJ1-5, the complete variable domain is DAGVTQSPTHLIKTRGQQVTLRCSPKSGHDTVSWYQQALGQGPQFIFQYYEEEERQRGNFPDRFSGHQFPNYSSELNVNALLLGDSALYLCASSRSGAIQPQHFGDGTRLSIL.

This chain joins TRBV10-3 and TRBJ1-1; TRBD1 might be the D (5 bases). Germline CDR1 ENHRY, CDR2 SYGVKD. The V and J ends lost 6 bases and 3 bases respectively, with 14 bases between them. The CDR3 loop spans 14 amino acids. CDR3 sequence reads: CAIRTGTKDTEAFF. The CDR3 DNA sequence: TGTGCCATCAGGACCGGGACTAAGGACACTGAAGCTTTCTTT.

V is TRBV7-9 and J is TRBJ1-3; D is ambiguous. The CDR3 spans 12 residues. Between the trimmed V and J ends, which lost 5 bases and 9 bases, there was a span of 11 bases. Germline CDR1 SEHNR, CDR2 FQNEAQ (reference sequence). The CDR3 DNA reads TGTGCCAGCAGCCGGGAAAAGGGCACCATATATTTT. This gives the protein CASSREKGTIYF.